Shown below are 20 T cell receptor beta chains from a single sample sequenced in a study of shared clonotypes between healthy human individuals. The protocol was immunoSEQ multiplex PCR, while the TCRdb copy is restricted to in-frame clones and leaves out a portion. The profile shows a few million clones, more than 90% of them singletons. Sample: naive CD4+ T cells sorted from blood. Subset described: CD45RA+ positively selected. The receptors originated from a man between 18 and 29 years old in good health.

The chain combines TRBV7-9 with TRBJ2-3; TRBD1 matches at 7 bases. Germline CDR1 is SEHNR and CDR2 is FQNEAQ (reference sequence). CDR3 length equals 16 residues. With V trimmed by 2 bases and J by 2 bases, 7 bases remained unmatched. The CDR3 protein is CASSLRKTGATDTQYF. CDR3 sequence (DNA): TGTGCCAGCAGCTTAAGGAAAACAGGGGCCACAGATACGCAGTATTTT.

The chain employs TRBV9 and TRBJ2-7, with 7 bases matching TRBD2. J was trimmed by 7 bases and V by 4 bases; bases with no gene match: 11. The CDR3 has 14 residues. Germline V CDR1 and CDR2: SGDLS, YYNGEE. CDR3 coding DNA: TGTGCCAGCAGCCCCTATGGGCGGGGAGGGGAGCAGTACTTC. Its translation is CASSPYGRGGEQYF.

V is TRBV5-4 and J is TRBJ2-6; 7 bases are a match to TRBD1. Germline loops: CDR1 SGHNT, CDR2 YYREEE (reference sequence). The length of the CDR3 is 16 residues. V shed 3 bases, J shed 0 bases, and the junction held 3 bases outside the gene matches. The CDR3 is CASSSGTASGANVLTF. For the CDR3, the DNA is TGTGCCAGCAGCTCAGGGACAGCCTCTGGGGCCAACGTCCTGACTTTC.

The chain uses TRBV27 and TRBJ1-1, with D possibly TRBD1 on 6 matching bases. CDR3 length: 14 residues. V lost 5 bases and J lost 5, with 15 bases in between. The germline V gene has CDR1 MNHEY and CDR2 SMNVEV (reference sequence). CDR3 in DNA: TGTGCCAGCAGTCCAGGGGACATTCGGACTGAAGCTTTCTTT. Translating it yields CASSPGDIRTEAFF.

This clone has just one count. The CDR3 loop is CASSPWTGPSGYTF. CDR3 in DNA: TGTGCCAGCAGCCCTTGGACAGGTCCCTCGGGCTACACCTTC. The chain links TRBV7-9 to TRBJ1-2; 7 bases match TRBD1. The junction had 11 bases not matched to a gene; V was cut back by 5 bases and J by 8 bases. CDR1 is SEHNR, CDR2 FQNEAQ, per germline (reference sequence). The CDR3 is 14 residues long.

V gene TRBV2 combines with J gene TRBJ1-2, with TRBD1 matching 7 bases. This CDR3 comprises 13 residues. Germline values: CDR1 SNHLY, CDR2 FYNNEI. The V segment lost 6 bases and the J segment 8 bases; nucleotides outside the gene matches: 9. The CDR3 protein is CASSLTGNGGYTF. In nucleotides, the CDR3 is TGTGCCAGCAGCTTGACAGGGAATGGCGGCTACACCTTC.

V usage is TRBV6-1 and J usage is TRBJ1-1; 7 bases agree with TRBD1. Germline CDR1 MNHNS, CDR2 SASEGT. V dropped 1 base and J dropped 7; count of bases not matched to a gene: 0. The CDR3 extends over 12 amino acids. This chain's CDR3 is CASSEGTGEAFF. CDR3 nucleotide sequence: TGTGCCAGCAGTGAAGGGACAGGTGAAGCTTTCTTT.

V gene TRBV7-9 combines with J gene TRBJ2-1; 7 bases agree with TRBD2. The J segment lost 4 bases and the V segment lost 0 bases, leaving 3 bases of the junction unmatched. There are 15 residues in the CDR3. Per the germline V gene, CDR1 is SEHNR and CDR2 is FQNEAQ (reference sequence). CDR3 sequence reads: CASSLAAGRYNEQFF. CDR3 in DNA: TGTGCCAGCAGCTTAGCAGCGGGGCGGTACAATGAGCAGTTCTTC.

The genes are TRBV5-1 and TRBJ1-4; D remains ambiguous. This CDR3 has 14 residues. Per germline, CDR1 SGHRS and CDR2 YFSETQ. The germline V and J ends were trimmed by 2 bases and 1 base, with 6 bases remaining between them. CDR3 DNA: TGCGCCAGCAGCTTCGAAGGAACTAATGAAAAACTGTTTTTT. Protein sequence: CASSFEGTNEKLFF.

The chain carries TRBV12-5 and TRBJ2-5; TRBD2 agrees at 12 bases. V shed 1 base and J 4 bases; nucleotides not matched to a gene: 4. The V gene's germline CDR1 is LGHNT and CDR2 FRNRAP. The CDR3 is 16 residues long. This chain's CDR3 is CASGLGLAGVRETQYF. CDR3 coding DNA: TGTGCTAGTGGTTTGGGACTAGCGGGAGTTCGAGAGACCCAGTACTTC.

Turning to this clone: Other nucleotide sequences in the sample specify the same CDR3. The chain links TRBV2 to TRBJ1-2; 8 positions agree with TRBD1. CDR3 length: 14 residues. The germline V gene has CDR1 SNHLY and CDR2 FYNNEI. V shed 2 bases and J 4 bases; nucleotides not matched to a gene: 3. The CDR3 reads CASSEQGAAYGYTF. The CDR3 nucleotides read TGTGCCAGCAGTGAACAGGGGGCGGCCTATGGCTACACCTTC.

This chain joins TRBV7-2 and TRBJ2-7, with D possibly being TRBD1 (5 bases). Germline assignment: CDR1 SGHTA and CDR2 FQGNSA. Trimming cost V 3 bases and J 5 bases, with 11 bases left between them. This CDR3 has 13 residues. This CDR3 is CASSLAGRNEQYF. The CDR3 DNA follows: TGTGCCAGCAGCTTGGCAGGGCGCAACGAGCAGTACTTC.

V is TRBV30 and J is TRBJ2-1, with TRBD2 identical over 14 bases. The CDR3 has 18 residues. V lost 0 bases to trimming and J lost 0 bases; unmatched junction nucleotides: 4. The germline CDR1 and CDR2 sequences are GTSNPN and SVGIG (reference sequence). Written as DNA, the CDR3 is TGTGCCTGGAGTGTACTCGGGACTAGCGGGGGCTCCTACAATGAGCAGTTCTTC. This gives the protein CAWSVLGTSGGSYNEQFF.

The chain combines TRBV27 with TRBJ1-2, with D possibly matching TRBD1 (6 bases). The CDR3 loop spans 14 amino acids. The V gene's germline CDR1 is MNHEY and CDR2 SMNVEV (reference sequence). V lost 4 bases and J lost 6, with 15 bases in between. CDR3 sequence (DNA): TGTGCCAGCAGTTCCTCCAGGGGCTTCGATGGCTACACCTTC. Amino acids: CASSSSRGFDGYTF.

The V gene is TRBV6-1, the J gene TRBJ2-2; weak D call: TRBD2 (5 bases). Trimming cost V 2 bases and J 0 bases, with 10 bases left between them. This CDR3 is built from 16 residues. Germline CDR1 reads MNHNS; CDR2 reads SASEGT. The CDR3 DNA reads TGTGCCAGCAGTGAATGGGCTAGCCCGAACACCGGGGAGCTGTTTTTT. It codes for CASSEWASPNTGELFF.

Details on this clone: Other DNA sequences within the sample encode an identical CDR3. The CDR3, as DNA: TGTGCCTCAAGACCCGGACTAAGCACAGATACGCAGTATTTT. It is translated as CASRPGLSTDTQYF. The chain uses TRBV2 and TRBJ2-3, with D tentatively TRBD2 (6 bases). Germline lookup yields CDR1 SNHLY and CDR2 FYNNEI. This CDR3 has 14 residues. V lost 11 bases and J 0 bases, leaving 15 bases between the germline ends.

The chain uses TRBV10-3 and TRBJ1-3; D is unresolved. Germline loops: CDR1 ENHRY, CDR2 SYGVKD. The CDR3 loop spans 15 amino acids. Trimming shortened V by 3 bases and J by 0 bases, and 9 bases separated the two germline ends. CDR3: CAISDGSISGNTIYF. The CDR3 bases are TGTGCCATCAGTGATGGCAGCATCTCTGGAAACACCATATATTTT.

This chain joins TRBV5-1 and TRBJ1-1, with unresolved D. This CDR3 spans 17 amino acids. CDR1 SGHRS and CDR2 YFSETQ come from the germline V gene. V lost 0 bases to trimming and J lost 1 base, with 16 bases between them. CDR3 sequence (DNA): TGCGCCAGCAGCTTGGCCGTCCCCAGTCTAGGGAACACTGAAGCTTTCTTT. Translated, it gives CASSLAVPSLGNTEAFF.

The chain joins TRBV5-6 to TRBJ2-7; D unresolved. This CDR3 has 14 amino acids. Germline V CDR1 and CDR2: SGHDT, YYEEEE. V dropped 0 bases and J dropped 4 bases, with 11 bases sitting between them. The CDR3 coding sequence is TGTGCCAGCAGCTTGGCTTACAGATCTTACGAGCAGTACTTC. It specifies CASSLAYRSYEQYF.

DNA of the CDR3: TGTGCCAGTAGTTTAAACCGGGACAGGGGATACAATGAGCAGTTCTTC. As protein: CASSLNRDRGYNEQFF. This chain links TRBV19 with TRBJ2-1; 10 positions match TRBD1. The CDR3 covers 16 residues. J was trimmed by 4 bases and V by 5 bases; bases with no gene match: 8. Per germline, CDR1 LNHDA and CDR2 SQIVND (reference sequence).